This T cell receptor beta chain was captured in a study of identical twins. Each CDR3 protein gets one entry after TCRdb re-called the 5' RACE reads with MiXCR. The sample shows approximately 260,000 distinct CDR3 sequences, over 12% of them seen only once. The V segment lost 4 bases and the J segment 5 bases; nucleotides outside the gene matches: 9. The germline V gene encodes CDR1 SGHRS and CDR2 YFSETQ. This CDR3 has 14 residues. V and J are TRBV5-1 and TRBJ2-7; 7 nucleotides agree with TRBD1. Sequenced: memory (CD45RO+) T cells sorted from blood. The TCR comes from a woman between 18 and 30 years old in good health. Written as DNA, the CDR3 is TGCGCCAGCAGCGACCCGACAGGGAGTAACGAGCAGTACTTC. Its protein is CASSDPTGSNEQYF.